This T cell receptor (beta chain) was identified in a study of blood T cell repertoires in COVID-19. The V end lost 0 bases, the J end lost 7 bases, and 13 bases lay between the germline ends. Germline loops: CDR1 GTSNPN, CDR2 SVGIG (reference sequence). The CDR3 runs to 15 residues. Here immunoSEQ multiplex PCR was the method, and the copy in TCRdb shows in-frame clones only, minus some. The sample has about 340,000 clones, roughly 90% seen once; the top ten hold 7.3%. The chain uses TRBV30 and TRBJ1-6; D might be TRBD1 (6 bases). The sequence was collected from a woman in her sixties or seventies with COVID-19, enrolled during active disease. Specimen: peripheral blood. For the CDR3, the DNA is TGTGCCTGGAGTGTGAGGAGGCAGGGGAATTCACCCCTCCACTTT. Translating gives CAWSVRRQGNSPLHF.